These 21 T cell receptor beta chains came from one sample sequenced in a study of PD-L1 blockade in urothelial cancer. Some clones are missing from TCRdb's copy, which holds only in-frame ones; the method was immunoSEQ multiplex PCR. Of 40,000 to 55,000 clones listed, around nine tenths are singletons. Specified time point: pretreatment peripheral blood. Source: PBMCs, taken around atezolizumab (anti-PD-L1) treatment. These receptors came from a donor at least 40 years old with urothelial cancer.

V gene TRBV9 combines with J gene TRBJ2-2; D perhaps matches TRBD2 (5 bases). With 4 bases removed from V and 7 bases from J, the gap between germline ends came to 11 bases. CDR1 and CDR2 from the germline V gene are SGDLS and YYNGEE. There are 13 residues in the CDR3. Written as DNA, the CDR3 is TGTGCCAGCAGCACCGGGATTAACGGGGAGCTGTTTTTT. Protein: CASSTGINGELFF.

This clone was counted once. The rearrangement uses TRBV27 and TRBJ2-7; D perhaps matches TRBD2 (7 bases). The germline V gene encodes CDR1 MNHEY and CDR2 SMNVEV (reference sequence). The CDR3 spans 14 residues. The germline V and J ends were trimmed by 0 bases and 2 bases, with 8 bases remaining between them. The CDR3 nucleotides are TGTGCCAGCAGTTTATCGGGGGGGCCCTACGAGCAGTACTTC. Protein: CASSLSGGPYEQYF.

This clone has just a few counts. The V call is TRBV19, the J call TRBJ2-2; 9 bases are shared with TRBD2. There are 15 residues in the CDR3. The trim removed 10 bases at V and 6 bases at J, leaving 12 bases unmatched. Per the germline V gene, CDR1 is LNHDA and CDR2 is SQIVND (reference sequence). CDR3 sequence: CATWTGTSIPGELFF. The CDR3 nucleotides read TGTGCCACCTGGACCGGGACTAGCATACCCGGGGAGCTGTTTTTT.

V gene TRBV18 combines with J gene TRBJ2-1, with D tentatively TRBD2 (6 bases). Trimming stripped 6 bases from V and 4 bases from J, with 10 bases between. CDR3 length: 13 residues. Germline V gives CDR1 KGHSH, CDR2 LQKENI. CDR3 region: CASSGTSYNEQFF. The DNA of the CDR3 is TGTGCCAGCTCGGGGACTTCATACAATGAGCAGTTCTTC.

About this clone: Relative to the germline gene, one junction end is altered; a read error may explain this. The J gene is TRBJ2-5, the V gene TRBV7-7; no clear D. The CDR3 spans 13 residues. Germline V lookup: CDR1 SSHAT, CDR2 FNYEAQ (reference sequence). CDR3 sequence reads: CASSLADQETQYF. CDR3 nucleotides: TGTGCTAGCAGCTTAGCCGACCAAGAGACCCAGTACTTC.

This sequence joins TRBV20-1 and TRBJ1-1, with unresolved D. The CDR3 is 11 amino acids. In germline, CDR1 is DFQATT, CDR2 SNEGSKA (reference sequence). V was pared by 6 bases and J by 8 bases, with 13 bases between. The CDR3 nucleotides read TGCAGTGCCCGCGGCCCGGCAGAAGCTTTCTTT. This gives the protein CSARGPAEAFF.

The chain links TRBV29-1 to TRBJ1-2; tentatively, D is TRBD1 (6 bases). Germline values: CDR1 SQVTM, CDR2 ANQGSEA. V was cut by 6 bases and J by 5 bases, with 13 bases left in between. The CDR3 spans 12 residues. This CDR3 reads CSVSDRIYGYTF. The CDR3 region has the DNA TGCAGCGTCAGCGACAGGATATATGGCTACACCTTC.

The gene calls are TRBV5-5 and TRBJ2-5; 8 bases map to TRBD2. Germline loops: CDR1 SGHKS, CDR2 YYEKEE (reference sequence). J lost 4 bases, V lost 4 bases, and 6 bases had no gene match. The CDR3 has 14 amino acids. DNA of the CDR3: TGTGCCAGCAGCCTCGGGGGGGTGGGAGAGACCCAGTACTTC. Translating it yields CASSLGGVGETQYF.

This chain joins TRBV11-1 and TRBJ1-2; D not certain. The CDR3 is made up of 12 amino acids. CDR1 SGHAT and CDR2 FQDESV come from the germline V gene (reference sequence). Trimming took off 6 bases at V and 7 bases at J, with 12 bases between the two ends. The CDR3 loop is CASSPLGGGYTF. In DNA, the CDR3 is TGTGCCAGCAGTCCCCTGGGAGGTGGCTACACCTTC.

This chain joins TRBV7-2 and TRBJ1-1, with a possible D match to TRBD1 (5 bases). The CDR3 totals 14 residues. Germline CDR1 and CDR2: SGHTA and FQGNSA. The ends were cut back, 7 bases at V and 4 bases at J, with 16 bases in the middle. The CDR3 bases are TGTGCCAGCACCCCCCAGCCGGGGGGCACTGAAGCTTTCTTT. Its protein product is CASTPQPGGTEAFF.

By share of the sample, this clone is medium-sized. The CDR3 coding sequence is TGTGCCAGCACCGACAGCTCCTACGAGCAGTACTTC. It is translated as CASTDSSYEQYF. The J gene is TRBJ2-7, the V gene TRBV11-3; TRBD1 is a possible D gene (5 bases). CDR3 size: 12 residues. Germline CDR1 is SGHNT and CDR2 is YENEEA. V was pared by 7 bases and J by 0 bases, with 7 bases between. The full variable domain, with the rest looked up from reference TRBV11-3 and TRBJ2-7, is EAGVVQSPRYKIIEKKQPVAFWCNPISGHNTLYWYLQNLGQGPELLIRYENEEAVDDSQLPKDRFSAERLKGVDSTLKIQPAELGDSAVYLCASTDSSYEQYFGPGTRLTVT.

This CDR3 is CASSLHPTGYNGELFF. The CDR3 DNA follows: TGTGCCAGCAGCCTCCACCCGACAGGGTATAACGGGGAGCTGTTTTTT. This chain connects TRBV7-2 to TRBJ2-2; 7 bases align to TRBD1. Losses at the gene ends were 5 bases for V and 7 bases for J; bases not matched to a gene: 13. This CDR3 has 16 residues. Germline V CDR1 and CDR2: SGHTA, FQGNSA. Full variable domain (outside the CDR3, taken from reference TRBV7-2 and TRBJ2-2): GAGVSQSPSNKVTEKGKDVELRCDPISGHTALYWYRQSLGQGLEFLIYFQGNSAPDKSGLPSDRFSAERTGGSVSTLTIQRTQQEDSAVYLCASSLHPTGYNGELFFGEGSRLTVL.

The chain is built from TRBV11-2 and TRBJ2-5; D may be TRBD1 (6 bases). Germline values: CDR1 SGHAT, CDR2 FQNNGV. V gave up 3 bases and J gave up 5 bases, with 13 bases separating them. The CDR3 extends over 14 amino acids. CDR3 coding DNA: TGTGCCAGCAGCTTTGGGGGCCCAACTGAGACCCAGTACTTC. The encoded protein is CASSFGGPTETQYF.

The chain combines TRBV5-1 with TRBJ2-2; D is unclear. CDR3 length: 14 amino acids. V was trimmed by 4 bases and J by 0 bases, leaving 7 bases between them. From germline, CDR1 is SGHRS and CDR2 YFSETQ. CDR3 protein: CASSPAANTGELFF. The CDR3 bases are TGCGCCAGCAGCCCCGCGGCGAACACCGGGGAGCTGTTTTTT. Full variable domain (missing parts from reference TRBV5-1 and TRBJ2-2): KAGVTQTPRYLIKTRGQQVTLSCSPISGHRSVSWYQQTPGQGLQFLFEYFSETQRNKGNFPGRFSGRQFSNSRSEMNVSTLELGDSALYLCASSPAANTGELFFGEGSRLTVL.

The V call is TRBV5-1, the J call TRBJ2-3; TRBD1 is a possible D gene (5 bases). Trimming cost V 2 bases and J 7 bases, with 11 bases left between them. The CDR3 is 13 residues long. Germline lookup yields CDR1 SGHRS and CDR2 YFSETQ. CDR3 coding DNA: TGCGCCAGCAGCTTAGGACATCTGAATACGCAGTATTTT. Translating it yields CASSLGHLNTQYF.

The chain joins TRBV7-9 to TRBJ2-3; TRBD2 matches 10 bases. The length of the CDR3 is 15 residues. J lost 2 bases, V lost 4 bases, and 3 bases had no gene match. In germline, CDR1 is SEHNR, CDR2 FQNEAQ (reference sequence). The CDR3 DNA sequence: TGTGCCAGCAGCTGGACTAGCGGCCCCACAGATACGCAGTATTTT. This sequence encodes CASSWTSGPTDTQYF.

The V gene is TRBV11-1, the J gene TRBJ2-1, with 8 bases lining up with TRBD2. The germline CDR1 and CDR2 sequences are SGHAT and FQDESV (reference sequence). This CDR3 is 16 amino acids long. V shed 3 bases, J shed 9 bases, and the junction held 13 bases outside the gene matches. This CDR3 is CASSFPRAGGYGEQFF. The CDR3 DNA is TGTGCCAGCAGCTTTCCGAGGGCGGGAGGATATGGTGAGCAGTTCTTC.

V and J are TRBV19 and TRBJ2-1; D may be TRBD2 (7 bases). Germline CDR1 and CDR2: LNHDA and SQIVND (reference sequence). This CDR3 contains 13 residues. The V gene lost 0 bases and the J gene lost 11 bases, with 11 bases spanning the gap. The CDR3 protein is CASSIDRGGKQFF. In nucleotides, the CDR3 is TGTGCCAGTAGTATAGATAGGGGGGGCAAGCAGTTCTTC.

Here the CDR3 reads CATTRSSRVDTQYF. CDR3 DNA: TGTGCCACTACAAGGTCCTCTAGAGTAGATACGCAGTATTTT. This chain connects TRBV28 to TRBJ2-3; D unresolved. The V gene lost 10 bases and the J gene lost 5 bases, with 19 bases spanning the gap. This CDR3 contains 14 residues. Germline V gene data show CDR1 as MDHEN and CDR2 as SYDVKM.

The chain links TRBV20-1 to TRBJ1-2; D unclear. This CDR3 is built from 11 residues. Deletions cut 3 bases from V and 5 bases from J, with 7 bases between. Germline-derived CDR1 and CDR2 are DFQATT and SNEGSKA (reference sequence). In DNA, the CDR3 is TGCAGTGCTAGTGTGCGGTATGGCTACACCTTC. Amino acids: CSASVRYGYTF.

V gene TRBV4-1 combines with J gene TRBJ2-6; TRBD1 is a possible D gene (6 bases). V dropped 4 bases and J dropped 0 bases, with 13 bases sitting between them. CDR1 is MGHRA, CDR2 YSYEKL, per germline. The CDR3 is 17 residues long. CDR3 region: CASSPRTVLSGANVLTF. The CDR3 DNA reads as TGCGCCAGCAGCCCTCGGACAGTACTCTCTGGGGCCAACGTCCTGACTTTC.